The following is a T cell receptor beta chain sequence with its context. TEMRA cells underwent FACS enrichment and CD8+ and CD4+ T cells underwent negative isolation. The germline CDR1 and CDR2 sequences are DFQATT and SNEGSKA (reference sequence). This CDR3 has 13 residues. V lost 7 bases and J lost 4, with 16 bases in between. These data are taken from a study of CD8 T cells in Susac syndrome. Random hexamers were used to reverse transcribe the RNA input (roughly 0.5 to 1 ug). TCRdb redid the calling of the immunoSEQ multiplex PCR reads with MiXCR, one entry per CDR3 protein. The sample contains around 71,000 distinct CDR3 sequences, 93% of which appear only once.

The chain is built from TRBV20-1 and TRBJ1-2, with a tentative D call TRBD1 (6 bases). Sample: CD4+ T cells from PBMCs. The source of this sequence is a human donor with Susac syndrome. The CDR3 nucleotides read TGCAGTGTATCCGGGGGGCGGTCCTATGGCTACACCTTC. Translating gives CSVSGGRSYGYTF.